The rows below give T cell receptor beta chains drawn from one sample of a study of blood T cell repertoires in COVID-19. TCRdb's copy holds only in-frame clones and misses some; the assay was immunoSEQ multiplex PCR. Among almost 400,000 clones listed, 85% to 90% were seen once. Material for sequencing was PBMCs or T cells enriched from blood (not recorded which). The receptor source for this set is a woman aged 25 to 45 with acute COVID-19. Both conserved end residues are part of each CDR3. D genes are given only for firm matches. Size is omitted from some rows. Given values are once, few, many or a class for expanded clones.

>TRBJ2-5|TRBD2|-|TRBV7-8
TGTGCCAGCAGCTCGCTTGGCAGGACTAGCGGGAACCAAGAGACCCAGTACTTC
CASSSLGRTSGNQETQYF
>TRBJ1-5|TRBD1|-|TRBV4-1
TGCGCCAGCAGCCAGACCCCGGACAGGGGGAATCAGCCCCAGCATTTT
CASSQTPDRGNQPQHF
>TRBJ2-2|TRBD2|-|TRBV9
TGTGCCAGCCGACGGGGGGGTGACACCGGGGAGCTGTTTTTT
CASRRGGDTGELFF
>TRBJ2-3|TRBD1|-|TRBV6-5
TGTGCCAGCAGTTCGACAGGGGGTATAACAGATACGCAGTATTTT
CASSSTGGITDTQYF
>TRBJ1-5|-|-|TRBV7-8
TGTGCCAGCAGCCTGACACCAGATCAGCCCCAGCATTTT
CASSLTPDQPQHF
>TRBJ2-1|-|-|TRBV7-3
TGTGCCAGCAGCTTAGCAGGGGACAATGAGCAGTTCTTC
CASSLAGDNEQFF
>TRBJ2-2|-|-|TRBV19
TGTGCCAGTAGGGACTATAGCCGACAGTACACCGGGGAGCTGTTTTTT
CASRDYSRQYTGELFF
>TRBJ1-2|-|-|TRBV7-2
TGTGCCAGCAGCTTAAAGGGGTACTATGGCTACACCTTC
CASSLKGYYGYTF
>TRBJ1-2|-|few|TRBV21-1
TGTGCCAGCAACAGAGGGAGTTCCTATGGCTACACCTTC
CASNRGSSYGYTF
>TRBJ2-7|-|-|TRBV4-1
TGCGCCAGCAGCCAATATGTAACAGAAGCCTACGAGCAGTACTTC
CASSQYVTEAYEQYF
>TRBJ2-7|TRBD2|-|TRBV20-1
TGCAGTGCTAGTTTTGGCGGGGGGACGCTCTACGAGCAGTACTTC
CSASFGGGTLYEQYF
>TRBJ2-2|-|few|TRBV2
TGTGCCAGCAGTGAGTGGGGGGTAGTGAGAACCGGGGAGCTGTTTTTT
CASSEWGVVRTGELFF
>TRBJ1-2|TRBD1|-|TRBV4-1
TGCGCCAGCAGCCAAGGAGGGGGCAGCGGTGGCTACACCTTC
CASSQGGGSGGYTF
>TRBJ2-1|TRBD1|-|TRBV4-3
TGCGCCAGCAGCCAAGACGACAGGGACCCTCGGAATGAGCAGTTCTTC
CASSQDDRDPRNEQFF
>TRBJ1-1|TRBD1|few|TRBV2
TGTGCCAGCAGTGCCCAAGGGACAGGTAACACTGAAGCTTTCTTT
CASSAQGTGNTEAFF
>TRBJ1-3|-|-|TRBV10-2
TGCGCCAGCAGTGAGTCGTCCGGCGTTGGACCGACGGGAACCACCATATATTTT
CASSESSGVGPTGTTIYF
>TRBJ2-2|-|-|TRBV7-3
TGTGCCAGCAGCTTGACATCCGGGGAGCTGTTTTTT
CASSLTSGELFF
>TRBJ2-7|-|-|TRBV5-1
TGCGCCAGCAGCTGGTCGGACAGCTACGAGCAGTACTTC
CASSWSDSYEQYF
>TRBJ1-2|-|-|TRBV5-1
TGCGCCAGCAGCCCGACCGGGGGGGAAGGCTACACCTTC
CASSPTGGEGYTF
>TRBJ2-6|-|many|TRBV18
TGTGCCAGCTCGTCGCACAGGGATCCCAGCTCTGGGGCCAACGTCCTGACTTTC
CASSSHRDPSSGANVLTF
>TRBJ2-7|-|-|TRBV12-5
TGTGCTAGTGGTTTGGACGTGCAGGCAAAATACGAGCAGTACTTC
CASGLDVQAKYEQYF
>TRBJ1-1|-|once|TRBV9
TGTGCCAGCAGCGGGACAGAAAACACTGAAGCTTTCTTT
CASSGTENTEAFF
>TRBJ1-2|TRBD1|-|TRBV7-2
TGTGCCAGCAGCTCTCCCGGGACAGGGCGAGGCTACACCTTC
CASSSPGTGRGYTF
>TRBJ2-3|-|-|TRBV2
TGTGCCAGCAGGACCGGGACTTTTAGCACAGATACGCAGTATTTT
CASRTGTFSTDTQYF